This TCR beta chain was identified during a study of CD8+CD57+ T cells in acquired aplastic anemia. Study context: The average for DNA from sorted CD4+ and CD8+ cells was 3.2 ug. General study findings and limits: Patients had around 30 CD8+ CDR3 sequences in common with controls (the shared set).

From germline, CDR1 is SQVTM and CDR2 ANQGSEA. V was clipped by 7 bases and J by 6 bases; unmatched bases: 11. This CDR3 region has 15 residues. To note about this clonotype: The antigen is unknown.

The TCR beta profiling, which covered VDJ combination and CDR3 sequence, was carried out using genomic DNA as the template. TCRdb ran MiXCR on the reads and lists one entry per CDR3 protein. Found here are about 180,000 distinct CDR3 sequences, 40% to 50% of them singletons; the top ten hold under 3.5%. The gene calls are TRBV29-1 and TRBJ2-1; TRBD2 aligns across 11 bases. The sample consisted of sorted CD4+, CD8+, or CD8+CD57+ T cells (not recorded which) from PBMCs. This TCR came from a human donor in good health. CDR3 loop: CSGGTSGGGANEQFF. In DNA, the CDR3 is TGCAGCGGTGGGACTAGCGGCGGGGGGGCCAATGAGCAGTTCTTC.